One TCR beta chain is described in this entry. The data originate from a study of TIL therapy for anti-PD-1-resistant metastatic lung cancer. Looking at the study overall: Tumor harvest preceded PD-1/PD-L1 blockade, followed by nivolumab treatment.

The V end lost 5 bases, the J end lost 2 bases, and 13 bases lay between the germline ends. The CDR3 is 14 residues long. Germline V gene lookup returns CDR1 SGHAT and CDR2 FQNNGV. The immunoSEQ assay was v3. Survey-level samples got approximately 1.8 million read pairs; deep-level samples got about 5-6.5 million. The repertoire was sequenced with immunoSEQ multiplex PCR; TCRdb's copy has only in-frame clones and lacks some. The table lists more than 45,000 clones, less than 75% of them singletons. Time point indicated: pre-treatment sample, taken before nivolumab and TIL therapy. Stage 4 NSCLC adults joined between October 2017 and January 2020.

This sample comprised blood, obtained at baseline. The chain joins TRBV11-2 to TRBJ2-7; either TRBD1 or TRBD2 may fit D (6 bases each). The TCR sequence derives from a person aged 25-80 years with non-small cell lung cancer. DNA of the CDR3: TGTGCCAGCAGCCCTTTCGGGGGCCCCTACGAGCAGTACTTC. Translation: CASSPFGGPYEQYF.